This T cell receptor beta chain emerged from a study of blood T cells in healthy people across ages. Overall study findings and caveats: Compared with aged donors, long-lived donors showed fewer expanded clones, suggesting selection.

As concerns this clonotype: Its antigen is currently unknown.

This CDR3 region has 16 residues. In germline, CDR1 is MGHRA, CDR2 YSYEKL. J lost 2 bases, V lost 3 bases, and 8 bases had no gene match. Per-sample yields of isolated PBMCs were at least 6 million. It was with a sample-barcoded 5' primer and a J-beta primer mix that a second PCR of roughly 7 to 12 cycles was run. Tagging of each cDNA molecule was performed by a template-switch adaptor with 12 random nucleotides. Every sample gave at least 3 million paired-end reads containing CDR3. Each CDR3 protein is one row after TCRdb ran MiXCR on the 5' RACE reads. The sample contains hundreds of thousands of distinct CDR3 sequences, around three fifths of which appear only once.

The J gene is TRBJ2-3, the V gene TRBV4-1; TRBD2 aligns across 7 bases. Material: blood. The origin of this receptor is a man in his forties or fifties in good health. CDR3: CASSQALADHTDTQYF. CDR3 sequence (DNA): TGCGCCAGCAGCCAGGCCCTAGCGGACCACACAGATACGCAGTATTTT.